The clone carrying this T cell receptor (beta chain) turned up a few times. Per the germline V gene, CDR1 is SGHTA and CDR2 is FQGNSA. The CDR3 contains 16 residues. With 3 bases clipped from V and 9 bases from J, the junction kept 14 bases outside the gene matches. This sample is drawn from a study of T cells after yellow fever vaccination. MiXCR, run by TCRdb on the 5' RACE reads, gives a single entry per CDR3 protein. The top ten hold under 3.5% of the sample, which has some 220,000 distinct CDR3 sequences, around 3.1% seen once. The sequencing used CD4+ T cells sorted from PBMCs, collected 10 days after the yellow fever booster vaccination. The receptor's source is a man between 18 and 35 years old who received the YFV17D yellow fever vaccine. The rearrangement joins TRBV7-2 to TRBJ2-1; 7 bases are a match to TRBD1. The CDR3 nucleotides are TGTGCCAGCAGCTTGGCCGGGCCAGGGGCAGGGGGTGAGCAGTTCTTC. Translation: CASSLAGPGAGGEQFF.